These 26 T cell receptor beta chains originate from one sample sequenced in a study of beta chain features in type 1 diabetes. Expressed TCRB transcripts were sequenced, since all the RNA that had been isolated was reverse transcribed. Using immunoSEQ multiplex PCR, the repertoire was profiled, and TCRdb retains in-frame clones only, with some absent. Among fewer than 150,000 clones, roughly 7.2% were seen once, and the ten largest hold more than 1.1%. Sequencing used central memory CD4+ T cells from blood. The receptors here all came from a woman under 40 in good health.

This clone occurred a few times. The chain employs TRBV28 and TRBJ1-5; the match to TRBD1 covers 7 bases. This CDR3 comprises 15 residues. V was clipped by 2 bases and J by 0 bases; unmatched bases: 1. Germline V lookup: CDR1 MDHEN, CDR2 SYDVKM. Here the CDR3 reads CASSLPGGSNQPQHF. CDR3 DNA: TGTGCCAGCAGTTTACCAGGGGGTAGCAATCAGCCCCAGCATTTT.

The chain is built from TRBV27 and TRBJ2-7; D might be TRBD1 (5 bases). V was shortened by 5 bases and J by 7 bases, with 9 bases between the two germline ends. Germline lookup yields CDR1 MNHEY and CDR2 SMNVEV (reference sequence). The CDR3 loop spans 11 amino acids. The CDR3 reads CASSRQGEQYF. In DNA form, the CDR3 reads TGTGCCAGCAGTCGCCAGGGTGAGCAGTACTTC.

A few counts support this clone. The J gene is TRBJ2-5, the V gene TRBV7-9; TRBD1 aligns across 11 bases. This CDR3 region has 16 residues. Trimming took 6 bases from V and 4 from J; bases not matched to a gene: 10. From germline, CDR1 is SEHNR and CDR2 FQNEAQ (reference sequence). CDR3 bases: TGTGCCAGCAGGAGGGACAGGGGGGGTTCGGTAGAGACCCAGTACTTC. It is translated as CASRRDRGGSVETQYF.

The rearrangement uses TRBV12-5 and TRBJ2-5; D might be TRBD1 (6 bases). Germline V gives CDR1 LGHNT, CDR2 FRNRAP. V was cut by 0 bases and J by 9 bases, with 8 bases left in between. CDR3 size: 12 residues. DNA for the CDR3: TGTGCTAGTGGTTTGGTATCAGGGGCCCAGTACTTC. Amino acid sequence: CASGLVSGAQYF. Variable domain in full (rest from reference TRBV12-5 and TRBJ2-5): DARVTQTPRHKVTEMGQEVTMRCQPILGHNTVFWYRQTMMQGLELLAYFRNRAPLDDSGMPKDRFSAEMPDATLATLKIQPSEPRDSAVYFCASGLVSGAQYFGPGTRLLVL.

The V call is TRBV30, the J call TRBJ1-2; D is ambiguous. This CDR3 region has 14 residues. Deletions cut 0 bases from V and 3 bases from J, with 11 bases between. The V gene's germline CDR1 is GTSNPN and CDR2 SVGIG (reference sequence). The CDR3 loop reads CAWSVSGRDYGYTF. In DNA, the CDR3 is TGTGCCTGGAGTGTCTCGGGGAGGGACTATGGCTACACCTTC.

This clone was seen ten or more times. The rearrangement uses TRBV7-2 and TRBJ2-7; tentative D call: TRBD2 (6 bases). In germline, CDR1 is SGHTA, CDR2 FQGNSA. V dropped 0 bases and J dropped 3 bases, with 12 bases sitting between them. This CDR3 region has 15 residues. The CDR3 loop reads CASSLAGGAGYEQYF. DNA of the CDR3: TGTGCCAGCAGCTTAGCGGGGGGAGCGGGCTACGAGCAGTACTTC.

This chain links TRBV6-5 with TRBJ2-7; 7 nucleotides align to TRBD2. Germline trimming cut 7 bases from V and 3 bases from J; bases unmatched to any gene: 9. This CDR3 is 14 amino acids long. Germline CDR1 MNHEY, CDR2 SVGAGI. The CDR3 DNA is TGTGCCAGCACACCGGGACTAAACATCTACGAGCAGTACTTC. It codes for CASTPGLNIYEQYF.

The chain joins TRBV18 to TRBJ1-2; D is uncertain. The CDR3 is 13 residues long. The germline V gene has CDR1 KGHSH and CDR2 LQKENI. Trimming took 1 base from V and 3 from J, leaving 6 bases between them. CDR3 in DNA: TGTGCCAGCTCACCACGGGAGGACTATGGCTACACCTTC. This gives the protein CASSPREDYGYTF.

J is TRBJ2-2 and V is TRBV19; TRBD1 is a possible D gene (6 bases). The germline gives CDR1 LNHDA, CDR2 SQIVND (reference sequence). V lost 2 bases to trimming and J lost 4 bases, with 14 bases between them. The CDR3 covers 16 residues. The CDR3 DNA reads TGTGCCAGTAGTATACTGGGGGCGCCGGCCACCGGGGAGCTGTTTTTT. This translates into CASSILGAPATGELFF.

The V and J genes are TRBV29-1 and TRBJ2-3; TRBD2 agrees at 9 bases. CDR3 size: 15 residues. From germline, CDR1 is SQVTM and CDR2 ANQGSEA. V gave up 0 bases and J gave up 5 bases; unmatched junction bases: 6. CDR3 bases: TGCAGCGTTGAAGACTTGGGCGGGAGGGGAGATACGCAGTATTTT. Translated: CSVEDLGGRGDTQYF.

The sample holds a few counts of this clone. This chain links TRBV7-2 with TRBJ1-5, with 7 bases aligning to TRBD1. This CDR3 has 17 amino acids. Per germline, CDR1 SGHTA and CDR2 FQGNSA. Trimming at V came to 5 bases and at J to 2 bases, leaving 12 bases not matched to a gene. CDR3 in amino acids: CASSRTPDRVGNQPQHF. Written as DNA, the CDR3 is TGTGCCAGCAGCCGCACACCTGACAGGGTGGGCAATCAGCCCCAGCATTTT.

The CDR3, as DNA: TGTGCCAGCAGCTTTGGGGGGGGAGTTAGCAGGGAGACCCAGTACTTC. Protein sequence: CASSFGGGVSRETQYF. J is TRBJ2-5 and V is TRBV5-4; 7 bases match TRBD2. The junction had 12 bases not matched to a gene; V was cut back by 2 bases and J by 5 bases. Germline CDR1 reads SGHNT; CDR2 reads YYREEE (reference sequence). The CDR3 contains 16 residues. The whole variable domain, filled in from reference TRBV5-4 and TRBJ2-5, reads ETGVTQSPTHLIKTRGQQVTLRCSSQSGHNTVSWYQQALGQGPQFIFQYYREEENGRGNFPPRFSGLQFPNYSSELNVNALELDDSALYLCASSFGGGVSRETQYFGPGTRLLVL.

This clone was found a few times. V and J are TRBV5-6 and TRBJ2-3, with TRBD2 matching 7 bases. CDR3 length: 15 residues. Trimming cost V 1 base and J 4 bases; bases outside gene matches: 6. The V gene's germline CDR1 is SGHDT and CDR2 YYEEEE. The CDR3: CASSLRGVIADTQYF. CDR3 nucleotides: TGTGCCAGCAGCTTGCGGGGGGTAATAGCAGATACGCAGTATTTT. The whole variable domain, filled in from reference TRBV5-6 and TRBJ2-3, reads DAGVTQSPTHLIKTRGQQVTLRCSPKSGHDTVSWYQQALGQGPQFIFQYYEEEERQRGNFPDRFSGHQFPNYSSELNVNALLLGDSALYLCASSLRGVIADTQYFGPGTRLTVL.

This clone came up a few times. This chain links TRBV28 with TRBJ2-1; D might be TRBD2 (7 bases). CDR1 and CDR2 from the germline V gene are MDHEN and SYDVKM. There are 15 residues in the CDR3. V was cut by 6 bases and J by 0 bases, with 12 bases left in between. The CDR3 loop reads CASRGGAVSYNEQFF. The CDR3 DNA follows: TGTGCCAGCAGGGGGGGGGCGGTCTCCTACAATGAGCAGTTCTTC.

The V call is TRBV28, the J call TRBJ1-2; TRBD1 is a possible D gene (5 bases). The CDR3 loop spans 15 amino acids. V gave up 1 base and J gave up 5 bases, with 14 bases separating them. The germline CDR1 and CDR2 sequences are MDHEN and SYDVKM. The CDR3 is CASSLFPSSGYGYTF. DNA of the CDR3: TGTGCCAGCAGTTTATTTCCTTCGTCAGGGTATGGCTACACCTTC.

The V call is TRBV7-2, the J call TRBJ1-1; 7 bases agree with TRBD1. The CDR3 length is 13 residues. The germline V gene has CDR1 SGHTA and CDR2 FQGNSA. J gave up 3 bases and V 5 bases, and 3 bases lay outside the gene matches. CDR3 nucleotide sequence: TGTGCCAGCAGCCGAGACAGGGACACTGAAGCTTTCTTT. Its translation: CASSRDRDTEAFF.

This clone came up a few times. The chain employs TRBV5-1 and TRBJ2-3, with D uncertain. Between the trimmed V and J ends, which lost 0 bases and 4 bases, there was a span of 6 bases. Germline values: CDR1 SGHRS, CDR2 YFSETQ. The CDR3 runs to 13 residues. Here the CDR3 reads CASSLDGPDTQYF. The CDR3 DNA follows: TGCGCCAGCAGCTTGGATGGCCCAGATACGCAGTATTTT.

This clone has only a few counts. The chain joins TRBV5-1 to TRBJ2-1; D is undetermined. V lost 0 bases and J 4 bases, leaving 8 bases between the germline ends. This CDR3 is built from 14 residues. Germline lookup yields CDR1 SGHRS and CDR2 YFSETQ. The CDR3 DNA is TGCGCCAGCAGCTTGGCAGACTGGTACAATGAGCAGTTCTTC. It codes for CASSLADWYNEQFF.

The V call is TRBV15, the J call TRBJ1-1; 7 bases map to TRBD1. The V and J ends lost 4 bases and 3 bases, in that order; junction bases with no gene match: 2. Germline V lookup: CDR1 LNHNV, CDR2 YYDKDF (reference sequence). The CDR3 is made up of 13 amino acids. CDR3 coding DNA: TGTGCCACCAGCATAACAGGGGACACTGAAGCTTTCTTT. This encodes CATSITGDTEAFF.

This chain joins TRBV18 and TRBJ2-1; 8 bases line up with TRBD2. Germline assignment: CDR1 KGHSH and CDR2 LQKENI. V shed 3 bases, J shed 6 bases, and the junction held 16 bases outside the gene matches. The CDR3 covers 18 residues. As DNA, the CDR3 is TGTGCCAGCTCACCGGCGGGTTACGCCGGGACTAGGGCCAATGAGCAGTTCTTC. The encoded protein is CASSPAGYAGTRANEQFF. Supplemented by reference TRBV18 and TRBJ2-1, the full variable domain reads NAGVMQNPRHLVRRRGQEARLRCSPMKGHSHVYWYRQLPEEGLKFMVYLQKENIIDESGMPKERFSAEFPKEGPSILRIQQVVRGDSAAYFCASSPAGYAGTRANEQFFGPGTRLTVL.

This clone was counted between two and nine times. The chain recombines TRBV11-3 with TRBJ2-7; a possible D gene is TRBD2 (5 bases). This CDR3 has 13 residues. Germline CDR1 is SGHNT and CDR2 is YENEEA. V was clipped by 2 bases and J by 5 bases, with 10 bases between them. CDR3 sequence: CASSLRLGDEQYF. CDR3 DNA: TGTGCCAGCAGCTTAAGGCTGGGAGACGAGCAGTACTTC. The full variable domain, its missing parts supplied by reference TRBV11-3 and TRBJ2-7, is EAGVVQSPRYKIIEKKQPVAFWCNPISGHNTLYWYLQNLGQGPELLIRYENEEAVDDSQLPKDRFSAERLKGVDSTLKIQPAELGDSAVYLCASSLRLGDEQYFGPGTRLTVT.

The table lists this clone with a few counts. The CDR3 DNA reads as TGTGCCAGCTCACCAAGGACTAGCGGCTACAATGAGCAGTTCTTC. It is translated as CASSPRTSGYNEQFF. This rearrangement joins TRBV18 to TRBJ2-1; TRBD2 agrees at 10 bases. The CDR3 totals 15 residues. Germline V lookup: CDR1 KGHSH, CDR2 LQKENI. Losses at the gene ends were 2 bases for V and 3 bases for J; bases not matched to a gene: 1.

This clone was picked up a small number of times. This chain joins TRBV25-1 and TRBJ2-5; TRBD2 aligns across 9 bases. CDR1 MGHDK and CDR2 SYGVNS come from the germline V gene. The trim removed 6 bases at V and 4 bases at J, leaving 12 bases unmatched. The CDR3 is made up of 16 amino acids. CDR3 residues: CASSQEAGGPRETQYF. CDR3 in DNA: TGTGCCAGCAGCCAAGAGGCGGGAGGGCCCCGAGAGACCCAGTACTTC.

This clone was observed at least ten times. The V call is TRBV7-9, the J call TRBJ2-3; no firm D call. V lost 5 bases to trimming and J lost 0 bases, with 12 bases between them. The CDR3 has 15 amino acids. CDR1 and CDR2 (germline): SEHNR, FQNEAQ (reference sequence). The CDR3 nucleotides are TGTGCCAGCAGCACCTGGATGGGCAGCACAGATACGCAGTATTTT. This gives the protein CASSTWMGSTDTQYF.

This chain connects TRBV6-6 to TRBJ2-1, with D tentatively TRBD2 (6 bases). In germline, CDR1 is MNHNY, CDR2 SVGAGI (reference sequence). CDR3 length: 14 amino acids. V was pared by 2 bases and J by 7 bases, with 12 bases between. CDR3 bases: TGTGCCAGCAGTTACGGTGCCGGGAGTAATGAGCAGTTCTTC. The encoded protein is CASSYGAGSNEQFF.

The CDR3 DNA reads as TGTGCCAGCAACCCAACCGGGACAGGGAACACTGAAGCTTTCTTT. It is translated as CASNPTGTGNTEAFF. The chain uses TRBV28 and TRBJ1-1, with TRBD1 matching 8 bases. The CDR3 extends over 15 amino acids. V lost 7 bases, J lost 1 base, and 8 bases stayed unmatched. CDR1 is MDHEN and CDR2 is SYDVKM in the germline V gene.